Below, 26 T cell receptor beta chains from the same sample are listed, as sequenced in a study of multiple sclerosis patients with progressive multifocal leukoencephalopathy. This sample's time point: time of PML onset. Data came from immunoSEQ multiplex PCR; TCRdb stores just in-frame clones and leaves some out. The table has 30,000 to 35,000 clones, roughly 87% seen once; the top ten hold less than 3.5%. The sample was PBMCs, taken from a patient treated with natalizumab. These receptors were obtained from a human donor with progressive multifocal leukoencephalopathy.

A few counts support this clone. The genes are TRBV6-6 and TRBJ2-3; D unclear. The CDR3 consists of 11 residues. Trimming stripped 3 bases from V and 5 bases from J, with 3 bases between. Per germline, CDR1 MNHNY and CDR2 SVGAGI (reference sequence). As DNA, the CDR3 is TGTGCCAGCAGTTATCTAGATACGCAGTATTTT. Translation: CASSYLDTQYF.

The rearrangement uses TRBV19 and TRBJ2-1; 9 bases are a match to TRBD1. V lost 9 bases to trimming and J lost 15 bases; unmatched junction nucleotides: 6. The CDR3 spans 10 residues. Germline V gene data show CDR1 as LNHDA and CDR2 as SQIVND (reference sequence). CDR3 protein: CASRGTGLFF. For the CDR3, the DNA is TGTGCCAGCCGGGGGACAGGGCTGTTCTTC.

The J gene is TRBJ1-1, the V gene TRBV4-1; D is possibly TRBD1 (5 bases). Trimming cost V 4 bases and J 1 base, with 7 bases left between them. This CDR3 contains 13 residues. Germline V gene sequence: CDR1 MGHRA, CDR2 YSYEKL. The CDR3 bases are TGCGCCAGCAGCCTCAGGGAGAACACTGAAGCTTTCTTT. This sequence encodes CASSLRENTEAFF.

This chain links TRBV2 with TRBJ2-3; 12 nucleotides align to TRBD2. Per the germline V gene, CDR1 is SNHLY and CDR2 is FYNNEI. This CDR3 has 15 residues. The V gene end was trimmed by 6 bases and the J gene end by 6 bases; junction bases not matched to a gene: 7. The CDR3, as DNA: TGTGCCAGCAGGCCCACTAGCGGGAGGATGGATACGCAGTATTTT. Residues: CASRPTSGRMDTQYF.

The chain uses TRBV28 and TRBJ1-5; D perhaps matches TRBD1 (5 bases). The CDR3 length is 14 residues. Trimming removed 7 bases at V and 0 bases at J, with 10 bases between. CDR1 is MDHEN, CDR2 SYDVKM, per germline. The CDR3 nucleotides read TGTGCCAGCATCCCGGGGGGTAGCAATCAGCCCCAGCATTTT. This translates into CASIPGGSNQPQHF.

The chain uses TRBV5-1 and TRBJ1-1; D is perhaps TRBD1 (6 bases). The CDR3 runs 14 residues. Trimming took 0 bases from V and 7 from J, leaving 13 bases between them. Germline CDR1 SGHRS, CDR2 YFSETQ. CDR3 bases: TGCGCCAGCAGCTTGGAGGGGGAGTGGAGTGAAGCTTTCTTT. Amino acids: CASSLEGEWSEAFF.

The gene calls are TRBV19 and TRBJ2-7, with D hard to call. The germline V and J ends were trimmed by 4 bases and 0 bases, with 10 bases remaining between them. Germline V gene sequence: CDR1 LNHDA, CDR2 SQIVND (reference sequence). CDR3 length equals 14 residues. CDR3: CASSKDPSSYEQYF. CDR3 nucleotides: TGTGCCAGTAGTAAGGACCCGAGCTCCTACGAGCAGTACTTC.

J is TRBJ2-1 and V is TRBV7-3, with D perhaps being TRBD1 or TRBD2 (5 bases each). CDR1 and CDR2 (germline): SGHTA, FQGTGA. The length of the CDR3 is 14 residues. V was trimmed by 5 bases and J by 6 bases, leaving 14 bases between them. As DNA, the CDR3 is TGTGCCAGCAGCCCCCGGACTGGGGGCAATGAGCAGTTCTTC. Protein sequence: CASSPRTGGNEQFF.

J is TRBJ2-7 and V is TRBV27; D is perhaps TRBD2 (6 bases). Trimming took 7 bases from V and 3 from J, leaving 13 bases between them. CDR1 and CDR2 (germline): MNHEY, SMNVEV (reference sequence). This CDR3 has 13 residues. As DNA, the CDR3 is TGTGCCAGCATGCGGGACGGCTACTACGAGCAGTACTTC. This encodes CASMRDGYYEQYF.

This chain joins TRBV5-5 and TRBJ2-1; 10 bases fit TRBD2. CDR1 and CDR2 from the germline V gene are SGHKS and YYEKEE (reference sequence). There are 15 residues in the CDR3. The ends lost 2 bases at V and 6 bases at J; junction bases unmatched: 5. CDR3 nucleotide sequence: TGTGCCAGCAGCTTCCTAGCGGGAGAGGTCAATGAGCAGTTCTTC. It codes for CASSFLAGEVNEQFF.

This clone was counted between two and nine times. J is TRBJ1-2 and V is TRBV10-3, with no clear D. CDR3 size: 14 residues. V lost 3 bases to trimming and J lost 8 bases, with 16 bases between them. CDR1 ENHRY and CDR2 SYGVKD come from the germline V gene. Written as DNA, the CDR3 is TGTGCCATCAGTGACCCAACGGTCGGGTGGGGCTACACCTTC. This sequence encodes CAISDPTVGWGYTF.

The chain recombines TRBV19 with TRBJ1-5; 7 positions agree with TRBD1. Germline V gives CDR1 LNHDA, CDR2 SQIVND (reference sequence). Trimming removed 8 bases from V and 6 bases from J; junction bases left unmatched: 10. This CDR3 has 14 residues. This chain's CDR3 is CASQRQGQTQPQHF. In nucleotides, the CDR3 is TGTGCCAGTCAACGACAGGGACAGACTCAGCCCCAGCATTTT.

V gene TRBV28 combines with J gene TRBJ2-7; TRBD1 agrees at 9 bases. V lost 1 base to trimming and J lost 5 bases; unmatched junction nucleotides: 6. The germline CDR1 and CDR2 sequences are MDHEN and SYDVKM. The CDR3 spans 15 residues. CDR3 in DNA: TGTGCCAGCAGTTTATTCGGGACAGGGCAAGACGAGCAGTACTTC. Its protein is CASSLFGTGQDEQYF.

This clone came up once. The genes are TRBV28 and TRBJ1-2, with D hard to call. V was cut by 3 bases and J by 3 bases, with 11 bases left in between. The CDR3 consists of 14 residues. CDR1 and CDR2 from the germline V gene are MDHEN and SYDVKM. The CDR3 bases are TGTGCCAGCAGTTTGTCCGGGATGCACTATGGCTACACCTTC. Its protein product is CASSLSGMHYGYTF.

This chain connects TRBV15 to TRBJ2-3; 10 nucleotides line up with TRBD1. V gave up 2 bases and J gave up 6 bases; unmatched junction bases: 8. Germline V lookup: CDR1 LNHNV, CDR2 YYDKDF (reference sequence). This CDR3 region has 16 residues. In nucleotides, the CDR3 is TGTGCCACCAGCAGAAACTCCGGGACAGGGGCCGATACGCAGTATTTT. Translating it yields CATSRNSGTGADTQYF.

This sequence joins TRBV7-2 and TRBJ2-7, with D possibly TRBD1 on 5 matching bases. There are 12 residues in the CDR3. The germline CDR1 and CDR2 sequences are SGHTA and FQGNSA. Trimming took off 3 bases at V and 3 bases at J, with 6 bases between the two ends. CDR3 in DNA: TGTGCCAGCAGCTTCGACAGCTACGAGCAGTACTTC. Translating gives CASSFDSYEQYF.

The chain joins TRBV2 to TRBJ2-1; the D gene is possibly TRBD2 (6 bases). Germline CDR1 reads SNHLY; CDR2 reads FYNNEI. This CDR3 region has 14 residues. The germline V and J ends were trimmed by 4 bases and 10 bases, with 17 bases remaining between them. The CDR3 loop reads CASSGLAGRGEQFF. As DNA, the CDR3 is TGTGCCAGCAGTGGTCTAGCCGGGAGAGGGGAGCAGTTCTTC.

The CDR3 loop is CASSLVYTDTQYF. In nucleotides, the CDR3 is TGTGCCAGCAGCTTAGTCTACACAGATACGCAGTATTTT. This chain connects TRBV11-2 to TRBJ2-3; no clear D. Germline V gene lookup returns CDR1 SGHAT and CDR2 FQNNGV. Trimming pared 1 base from V and 2 bases from J, leaving 4 bases between. This CDR3 spans 13 amino acids.

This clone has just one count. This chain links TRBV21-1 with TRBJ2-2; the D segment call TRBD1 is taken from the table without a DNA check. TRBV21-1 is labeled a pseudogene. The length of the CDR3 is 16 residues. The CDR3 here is CASSKRRNRGTGELFF. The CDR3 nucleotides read TGTGCCAGCAGCAAACGGCGCAACAGGGGGACCGGGGAGCTGTTTTTT.

The chain's CDR3 is CATSALRDIYGYTF. CDR3 in DNA: TGTGCCACCAGCGCCCTCCGGGACATCTATGGCTACACCTTC. V gene TRBV15 combines with J gene TRBJ1-2; D possibly corresponds to TRBD1 (6 bases). The CDR3 length is 14 residues. V was shortened by 5 bases and J by 4 bases, with 14 bases between the two germline ends. Germline V CDR1 and CDR2: LNHNV, YYDKDF (reference sequence).

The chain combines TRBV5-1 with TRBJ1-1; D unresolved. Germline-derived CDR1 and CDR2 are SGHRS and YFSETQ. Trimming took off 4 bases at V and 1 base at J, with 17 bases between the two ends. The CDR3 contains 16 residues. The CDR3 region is CASSPQFAETNTEAFF. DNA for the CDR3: TGCGCCAGCAGCCCCCAGTTTGCGGAGACGAACACTGAAGCTTTCTTT.

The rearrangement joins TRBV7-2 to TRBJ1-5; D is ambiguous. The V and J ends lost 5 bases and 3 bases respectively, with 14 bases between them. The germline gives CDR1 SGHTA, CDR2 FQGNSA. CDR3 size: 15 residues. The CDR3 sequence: CASSPAWGSNQPQHF. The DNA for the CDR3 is TGTGCCAGCAGCCCGGCGTGGGGATCCAATCAGCCCCAGCATTTT.

DNA of the CDR3: TGTGCCAGCAGCAATCCGGGACAGGGGAGCAATCAGCCCCAGCATTTT. It specifies CASSNPGQGSNQPQHF. The rearrangement joins TRBV7-2 to TRBJ1-5, with TRBD1 matching over 10 bases. CDR1 and CDR2 (germline): SGHTA, FQGNSA. Unmatched junction bases numbered 5, after V lost 5 bases and J lost 1 base. CDR3 length: 16 residues.

This CDR3 is CASSPPGGEVAGELFF. CDR3 sequence (DNA): TGTGCCAGCAGCCCCCCGGGGGGCGAAGTCGCCGGGGAGCTGTTTTTT. The J gene is TRBJ2-2, the V gene TRBV9; tentatively, D is TRBD2 (7 bases). Looked up from germline, CDR1 is SGDLS and CDR2 is YYNGEE. The CDR3 is 16 amino acids. The germline V and J ends were trimmed by 4 bases and 6 bases, with 19 bases remaining between them.

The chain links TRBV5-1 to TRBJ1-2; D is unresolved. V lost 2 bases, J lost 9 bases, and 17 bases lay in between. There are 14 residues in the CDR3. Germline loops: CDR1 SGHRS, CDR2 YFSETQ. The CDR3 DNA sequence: TGCGCCAGCAGCTTACCGGGCCCGATTTCGAGCTACACCTTC. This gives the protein CASSLPGPISSYTF.

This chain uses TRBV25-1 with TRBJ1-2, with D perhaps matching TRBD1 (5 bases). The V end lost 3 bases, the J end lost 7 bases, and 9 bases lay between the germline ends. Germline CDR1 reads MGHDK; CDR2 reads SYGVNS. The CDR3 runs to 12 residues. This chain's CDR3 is CASSDRDLGYTF. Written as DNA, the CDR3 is TGTGCCAGCAGTGATCGGGACCTTGGCTACACCTTC.